The 4 T cell receptor beta chains reported below all come from one sample, sequenced in a study of T cells in Graves' hyperthyroidism and ophthalmopathy. It was RNA transcripts that yielded the amplified TCR beta CDR3 regions. The HTBI set primed first-round TCR CDR3 RT-PCR. In TCRdb, the multiplex PCR reads were re-called with MiXCR into one record per CDR3 protein. The table records nearly 600,000 distinct CDR3 sequences, about 15% of them present only once. Sequencing was carried out using blood. The receptors were gathered from a woman aged 30 to 39 with Graves' hyperthyroidism that later progressed to Graves' ophthalmopathy.

This clonotype was recorded at least ten times. DNA for the CDR3: TGTGCCAGCAGTGAAAGTTCGGTCCGAGGAAACACCATATATTTT. Translating gives CASSESSVRGNTIYF. V is TRBV6-1 and J is TRBJ1-3, with unresolved D. Germline CDR1 and CDR2: MNHNS and SASEGT. The CDR3 consists of 15 residues. The V gene lost 2 bases and the J gene lost 4 bases, with 12 bases spanning the gap.

This CDR3 reads CAIRPSPSDSYEQYF. The CDR3 nucleotides read TGTGCCATCAGGCCTTCTCCTAGCGACTCCTACGAGCAGTACTTC. V and J are TRBV10-3 and TRBJ2-7; D might be TRBD2 (6 bases). Trimming pared 6 bases from V and 0 bases from J, leaving 15 bases between. Germline V gives CDR1 ENHRY, CDR2 SYGVKD. CDR3 size: 15 residues.

This clonotype was observed many times. This sequence joins TRBV12-3 or TRBV12-4 and TRBJ2-1; D possibly corresponds to TRBD2 (6 bases). V was clipped by 5 bases and J by 7 bases, with 12 bases between them. The CDR3 has 13 amino acids. The CDR3 sequence is CASSPGDQNEQFF. CDR3 DNA sequence: TGTGCCAGCAGTCCGGGAGATCAGAATGAGCAGTTCTTC.

In this sample, this clonotype turned up a few times. Because the CDR3's place on the DNA is in doubt, the DNA is left out and the CDR3 is given as listed by TCRdb. This chain joins TRBV11-2 and TRBJ2-2. The germline CDR1 and CDR2 sequences are SGHAT and FQNNGV. The CDR3 sequence runs 16 residues, both termini included. Here the CDR3 reads CASSLRVAFTPGSCFF.